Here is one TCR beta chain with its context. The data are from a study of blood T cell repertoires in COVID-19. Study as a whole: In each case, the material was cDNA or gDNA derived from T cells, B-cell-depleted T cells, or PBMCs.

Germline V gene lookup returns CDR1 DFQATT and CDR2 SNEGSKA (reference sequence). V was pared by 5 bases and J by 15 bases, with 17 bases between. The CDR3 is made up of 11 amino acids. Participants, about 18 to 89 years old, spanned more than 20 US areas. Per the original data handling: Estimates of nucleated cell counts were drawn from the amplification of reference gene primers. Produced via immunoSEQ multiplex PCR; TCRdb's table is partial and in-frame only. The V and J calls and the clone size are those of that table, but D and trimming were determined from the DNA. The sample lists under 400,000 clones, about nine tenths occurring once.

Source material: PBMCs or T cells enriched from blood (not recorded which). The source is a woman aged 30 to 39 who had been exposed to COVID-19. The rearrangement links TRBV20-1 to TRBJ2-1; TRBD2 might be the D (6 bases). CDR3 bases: TGCAGTGCTCGCCGGGGGTCATGGGCGTTCTTC. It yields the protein CSARRGSWAFF.